One sample yielded the 27 T cell receptor beta chains listed below, sequenced in a study of molecular identifiers for immune sequencing clone quantification. TCRdb analysed the PCR reads with MiXCR anew, one entry per CDR3 protein. The sample lists tens of thousands of distinct CDR3 sequences, under 20% occurring once. Source material: naive CD8+ T cells from blood, with Jurkat cell RNA spiked in. Subset noted: FACS-sorted CD8+CD4-CCR7+CD45RA+ naive T cells. Receptor source: a human donor in good health. Some libraries in this study had Jurkat cell RNA spiked in.

Relative to its sample, this clonotype is medium-sized. The chain uses TRBV7-9 and TRBJ2-3; TRBD2 matches 7 bases. Germline CDR1 is SEHNR and CDR2 is FQNEAQ (reference sequence). The CDR3 extends over 15 amino acids. V was pared by 4 bases and J by 5 bases, with 9 bases of the junction left unmatched. In DNA, the CDR3 is TGTGCCAGCAGCTCAACGCGGGAGACCGGAGATACGCAGTATTTT. Encoded protein: CASSSTRETGDTQYF.

This clonotype was counted ten times or more. The V call is TRBV4-1, the J call TRBJ2-1; 13 positions agree with TRBD2. V was pared by 2 bases and J by 4 bases, with 8 bases of the junction left unmatched. The germline gives CDR1 MGHRA, CDR2 YSYEKL. The CDR3 length is 18 residues. DNA for the CDR3: TGCGCCAGCAGCCAAACGGGACTAGCGGGACAAGGGTACAATGAGCAGTTCTTC. It codes for CASSQTGLAGQGYNEQFF.

This clonotype showed up many times. The chain recombines TRBV4-1 with TRBJ2-5; no clear D gene. Germline V gene lookup returns CDR1 MGHRA and CDR2 YSYEKL. V was trimmed by 1 base and J by 5 bases, leaving 14 bases between them. The CDR3 has 15 residues. The CDR3 loop reads CASSQGLERWETQYF. The CDR3 DNA follows: TGCGCCAGCAGCCAAGGCCTTGAACGTTGGGAGACCCAGTACTTC.

The sample holds many counts of this clonotype. The chain has TRBV9 and TRBJ2-7, with 11 nucleotides matching TRBD2. The ends lost 4 bases at V and 5 bases at J; junction bases unmatched: 8. The CDR3 runs 15 residues. Germline CDR1 and CDR2: SGDLS and YYNGEE. The CDR3 is CASSLGLAALNEQYF. As DNA, the CDR3 is TGTGCCAGCAGCCTGGGACTAGCGGCCTTAAACGAGCAGTACTTC.

This clonotype showed up many times. The chain is built from TRBV27 and TRBJ2-7; 7 bases are shared with TRBD1. CDR3 length equals 17 residues. CDR1 and CDR2 from the germline V gene are MNHEY and SMNVEV (reference sequence). J gave up 2 bases and V 5 bases, and 15 bases lay outside the gene matches. In nucleotides, the CDR3 is TGTGCCAGCAGTCCAACCTTGGTCGAGGGGGCCGCCTACGAGCAGTACTTC. Its translation: CASSPTLVEGAAYEQYF.

This clonotype was picked up many times. The V gene is TRBV2, the J gene TRBJ2-7, with 8 nucleotides matching TRBD2. CDR3 length equals 17 residues. The germline gives CDR1 SNHLY, CDR2 FYNNEI. V trimming: 1 base; J trimming: 2 bases; junction bases outside the gene matches: 10. The CDR3 loop reads CASSEGVLAGPPYEQYF. The CDR3 nucleotides read TGTGCCAGCAGTGAAGGGGTCTTAGCGGGGCCCCCCTACGAGCAGTACTTC.

This clonotype came up many times. This chain uses TRBV28 with TRBJ2-7, with D possibly being TRBD1 or TRBD2 (5 bases each). V was pared by 5 bases and J by 7 bases, with 21 bases between. The germline V gene has CDR1 MDHEN and CDR2 SYDVKM. The CDR3 has 15 amino acids. The CDR3 DNA sequence: TGTGCCAGCAGTCGTGACGGGACCTTCTACGCGGAGCAGTACTTC. Its protein is CASSRDGTFYAEQYF.

The rearrangement links TRBV19 to TRBJ2-3; TRBD2 matches 9 bases. The junction had 11 bases not matched to a gene; V was cut back by 6 bases and J by 1 base. The germline V gene encodes CDR1 LNHDA and CDR2 SQIVND (reference sequence). The CDR3 sequence is 17 residues long. CDR3 coding DNA: TGTGCCAGTAGCCCCGGTCTAGCGGGGCTTCGCACAGATACGCAGTATTTT. This encodes CASSPGLAGLRTDTQYF.

Concerning this clonotype: A read error may explain this, as a much larger clone is one base away. The chain combines TRBV6-2 or TRBV6-3 with TRBJ2-3; weak D call: TRBD1 (5 bases). CDR1 is MNHEY and CDR2 is SVGEGT in the germline V gene. The CDR3 has 16 amino acids. DNA of the CDR3: TGTGCCAGCAGTTACTCGAGCCGACCCGGCACAGGTACGCAGTATTTT. Its protein is CASSYSSRPGTGTQYF.

This clonotype has ten or more counts. The V gene is TRBV7-9, the J gene TRBJ2-5, with 8 bases lining up with TRBD2. V was pared by 5 bases and J by 5 bases, with 7 bases of the junction left unmatched. Germline-derived CDR1 and CDR2 are SEHNR and FQNEAQ (reference sequence). The CDR3 sequence is 14 residues long. CDR3 region: CASSTAGVVETQYF. The CDR3 nucleotides are TGTGCCAGCAGCACAGCGGGAGTGGTGGAGACCCAGTACTTC.

Of note for this clonotype: Given a much more abundant clone one base away, this may be a read error. Given the absence of the conserved phenylalanine or tryptophan at the CDR3 end, a read error is likely. The CDR3 protein is CASIGQGEETQYS. CDR3 nucleotides: TGTGCCAGCATCGGACAGGGGGAAGAGACCCAGTACTCC. The V and J genes are TRBV28 and TRBJ2-5; 10 positions match TRBD1. Germline CDR1 reads MDHEN; CDR2 reads SYDVKM. The CDR3 is made up of 13 amino acids. Trimming at V came to 7 bases and at J to 3 bases, leaving 2 bases not matched to a gene.

This clonotype was detected ten times or more. V is TRBV20-1 and J is TRBJ2-3; TRBD2 agrees at 10 bases. This CDR3 contains 14 residues. The V and J ends lost 5 bases and 4 bases, in that order; junction bases with no gene match: 6. Germline V gives CDR1 DFQATT, CDR2 SNEGSKA (reference sequence). CDR3 sequence (DNA): TGCAGTGCTTTAGCGGGAGGACCATCAGATACGCAGTATTTT. Its protein product is CSALAGGPSDTQYF.

In this sample, this clonotype turned up many times. The rearrangement links TRBV19 to TRBJ2-7; D is uncertain. The CDR3 loop spans 12 amino acids. Germline lookup yields CDR1 LNHDA and CDR2 SQIVND (reference sequence). V was pared by 3 bases and J by 5 bases, with 8 bases between. CDR3 nucleotides: TGTGCCAGTAGTATTGGGTCCCACGAGCAGTACTTC. This codes for CASSIGSHEQYF.

This clonotype was recorded at least ten times. The rearrangement joins TRBV29-1 to TRBJ2-3; maybe TRBD1 (5 bases). CDR3 size: 14 residues. V shed 2 bases and J shed 2 bases, with 11 bases lying between them. Germline lookup yields CDR1 SQVTM and CDR2 ANQGSEA. The CDR3 reads CSVEPGFNTDTQYF. The CDR3 bases are TGCAGCGTTGAACCAGGGTTCAACACAGATACGCAGTATTTT.

Concerning this clonotype itself: A single base separates this from a much larger clone, so it may be a read error. The conserved phenylalanine or tryptophan is not found at the CDR3 terminus, so this likely reflects a read error. J is TRBJ2-3 and V is TRBV12-3 or TRBV12-4, with 7 bases aligning to TRBD1. This CDR3 region has 13 residues. Trimming took 6 bases from V and 9 from J; bases not matched to a gene: 9. The CDR3 DNA is TGTGCCAGCAGCGAAAGGGACAGCCAAACGCAGTATCTT. Residues: CASSERDSQTQYL.

This clonotype was detected many times. The rearrangement joins TRBV28 to TRBJ2-5; 7 nucleotides align to TRBD2. V shed 4 bases and J 2 bases; nucleotides not matched to a gene: 16. The germline V gene has CDR1 MDHEN and CDR2 SYDVKM. The CDR3 is 18 residues long. CDR3 in amino acids: CASSYSPEGGSRQETQYF. Written as DNA, the CDR3 is TGTGCCAGCAGTTACTCTCCGGAGGGCGGGAGTCGGCAAGAGACCCAGTACTTC.

This clonotype has just a few counts. The J gene is TRBJ2-7, the V gene TRBV27; D tentatively reads TRBD1 or TRBD2 (5 bases each). V lost 3 bases to trimming and J lost 6 bases, with 9 bases between them. This CDR3 spans 12 amino acids. Germline values: CDR1 MNHEY, CDR2 SMNVEV (reference sequence). The CDR3 nucleotides read TGTGCCAGCAGTTTTTCAGGGACCGAGCAGTACTTC. This codes for CASSFSGTEQYF.

V is TRBV12-3 or TRBV12-4 and J is TRBJ1-2; no definite D call. V was clipped by 0 bases and J by 6 bases, with 14 bases between them. The CDR3 runs 15 residues. The CDR3 DNA reads as TGTGCCAGCAGTTTAGCGGACGGCCCTCTGGATGGCTACACCTTC. It encodes CASSLADGPLDGYTF.

This clonotype was picked up many times. The chain combines TRBV4-3 with TRBJ2-7; 11 bases map to TRBD2. Germline lookup yields CDR1 LGHNA and CDR2 YSLEER. This CDR3 has 17 amino acids. The V gene end was trimmed by 1 base and the J gene end by 4 bases; junction bases not matched to a gene: 9. The CDR3 loop is CASSQGAAASGRYEQYF. The CDR3 bases are TGCGCCAGCAGCCAAGGGGCGGCTGCTAGCGGGAGGTACGAGCAGTACTTC.

This clonotype has ten or more counts. The CDR3: CASSDLAATDTQYF. In nucleotides, the CDR3 is TGCGCCAGCAGTGATTTAGCGGCCACAGATACGCAGTATTTT. This chain connects TRBV10-2 to TRBJ2-3; possible D gene TRBD2, 6 bases. Per the germline V gene, CDR1 is WSHSY and CDR2 is SAAADI. Trimming removed 3 bases at V and 2 bases at J, with 9 bases between. The CDR3 loop spans 14 amino acids.

This clonotype was seen at least ten times. The chain joins TRBV7-2 to TRBJ2-5, with D perhaps matching TRBD2 (6 bases). V shed 4 bases and J shed 5 bases, with 17 bases lying between them. Germline V gives CDR1 SGHTA, CDR2 FQGNSA. The CDR3 is 15 residues long. CDR3 loop: CASSSVEGWRETQYF. The CDR3 DNA reads TGTGCCAGCAGCTCGGTGGAGGGTTGGAGGGAGACCCAGTACTTC.

Many counts were recorded for this clonotype. The rearrangement uses TRBV4-3 and TRBJ2-3; 11 bases line up with TRBD1. The CDR3 covers 17 residues. V was pared by 0 bases and J by 5 bases, with 7 bases of the junction left unmatched. In germline, CDR1 is LGHNA, CDR2 YSLEER. DNA for the CDR3: TGCGCCAGCAGCCAAGATCGGGGACAGGGGGAAGGAGATACGCAGTATTTT. This codes for CASSQDRGQGEGDTQYF.

This clonotype was picked up many times. The rearrangement joins TRBV20-1 to TRBJ2-3; 8 nucleotides match TRBD2. CDR3 length: 17 amino acids. Germline lookup yields CDR1 DFQATT and CDR2 SNEGSKA (reference sequence). The V segment lost 0 bases and the J segment 0 bases; nucleotides outside the gene matches: 8. The CDR3 sequence is CSARDEAGAGSTDTQYF. The CDR3, as DNA: TGCAGTGCTAGAGATGAAGCGGGAGCGGGTAGCACAGATACGCAGTATTTT.

In its sample, this clonotype was seen many times. V and J are TRBV10-3 and TRBJ2-7, with a weak D call TRBD1 (5 bases). This CDR3 region has 17 residues. In germline, CDR1 is ENHRY, CDR2 SYGVKD. Trimming removed 0 bases from V and 0 bases from J, with 15 bases in between. Here the CDR3 DNA reads TGTGCCATCAGTGAGTCGACAGCCAACCCCAGCTCCTACGAGCAGTACTTC. It yields the protein CAISESTANPSSYEQYF.

In the case of this clonotype: A much larger clone lies one base from this, so it may be a read error. The chain carries TRBV2 and TRBJ1-2, with TRBD1 matching 8 bases. CDR1 is SNHLY, CDR2 FYNNEI, per germline. The CDR3 runs to 13 residues. V shed 0 bases, J shed 6 bases, and the junction held 0 bases outside the gene matches. CDR3 in DNA: TGTGCCAGCAGTGAAGCGACAGGGGATGGCTACACCTTC. Translated, it gives CASSEATGDGYTF. Full variable domain (remainder filled in from reference TRBV2 and TRBJ1-2): EPEVTQTPSHQVTQMGQEVILRCVPISNHLYFYWYRQILGQKVEFLVSFYNNEISEKSEIFDDQFSVERPDGSNFTLKIRSTKLEDSAMYFCASSEATGDGYTFGSGTRLTVV.

A note on this clonotype: The CDR3 end shows no conserved phenylalanine or tryptophan, and so a read error is likely. The rearrangement joins TRBV27 to TRBJ2-7, with 10 bases lining up with TRBD1. The germline gives CDR1 MNHEY, CDR2 SMNVEV (reference sequence). V was clipped by 3 bases and J by 6 bases; unmatched bases: 5. This CDR3 is built from 14 residues. The CDR3: CASSFGTGVFEQYL. In DNA, the CDR3 is TGTGCCAGCAGTTTCGGGACAGGGGTTTTCGAGCAGTACCTC.

In its sample, this clonotype was seen many times. The gene calls are TRBV6-4 and TRBJ1-5; no firm D call. Trimming shortened V by 2 bases and J by 7 bases, and 9 bases separated the two germline ends. CDR3 length equals 13 residues. Germline lookup yields CDR1 MRHNA and CDR2 SNTAGT. In nucleotides, the CDR3 is TGTGCCAGCAGTGACGCCTGTAAACAGCCCCAGCATTTT. Protein sequence: CASSDACKQPQHF.